The 10 T cell receptor beta chains below come from one sample, sequenced in a study of CD8 T cells in ankylosing spondylitis. Study results and limitations: Eight or nine highly homologous variants made up a TCR beta motif that seemed to typify ankylosing spondylitis blood.

These receptors lack a known antigen. TCRdb reprocessed the 5' RACE reads via MiXCR and lists one record per CDR3 protein. This table has about 330,000 distinct CDR3 sequences, around 7.6% appearing once. Sequencing used blood, either unsorted or a sorted T cell fraction (not recorded which). These receptors all stem from a male donor with ankylosing spondylitis.

This clonotype was recorded at least ten times. The gene calls are TRBV24-1 and TRBJ2-5; D gene unclear. Germline CDR1 reads KGHDR; CDR2 reads SFDVKD. V gave up 2 bases and J gave up 5 bases, with 14 bases separating them. The CDR3 loop spans 15 amino acids. CDR3: CATSDSRTAGETQYF. CDR3 bases: TGTGCCACCAGTGATTCCCGGACCGCCGGGGAGACCCAGTACTTC.

This chain uses TRBV7-9 with TRBJ1-1; D gene ambiguous. The V gene's germline CDR1 is SEHNR and CDR2 FQNEAQ (reference sequence). This CDR3 is built from 12 residues. Trimming removed 4 bases at V and 11 bases at J, with 14 bases between. The CDR3 reads CASSSTEGEAFF. CDR3 bases: TGTGCCAGCAGCTCCACCGAGGGAGAGGCTTTCTTT.

This chain uses TRBV11-1 with TRBJ2-1, with TRBD2 matching 7 bases. The germline V gene encodes CDR1 SGHAT and CDR2 FQDESV (reference sequence). The CDR3 has 12 amino acids. The ends lost 1 base at V and 15 bases at J; junction bases unmatched: 6. CDR3 in DNA: TGTGCCAGCAGCTTAGAGCGGGGCACGGCGTTCTTC. Amino acids: CASSLERGTAFF.

The chain is built from TRBV9 and TRBJ2-7; TRBD2 might be the D (6 bases). From germline, CDR1 is SGDLS and CDR2 YYNGEE. The CDR3 loop spans 14 amino acids. V was cut by 2 bases and J by 6 bases, with 15 bases left in between. The CDR3 here is CASSVGRWEVEQYF. The CDR3 DNA sequence: TGTGCCAGCAGCGTGGGACGGTGGGAGGTCGAGCAGTACTTC.

This clonotype was observed at least ten times. The chain joins TRBV5-1 to TRBJ2-1; 8 positions match TRBD2. Germline values: CDR1 SGHRS, CDR2 YFSETQ. V was pared by 1 base and J by 2 bases, with 2 bases of the junction left unmatched. The CDR3 consists of 15 residues. CDR3 DNA sequence: TGCGCCAGCAGCTTGACTAGCGGAGCCTACAATGAGCAGTTCTTC. It codes for CASSLTSGAYNEQFF.

This clonotype was seen more than once but under ten times. The rearrangement uses TRBV7-2 and TRBJ2-2; no clear D. The V end was cut by 5 bases, the J end by 4 bases, with 20 bases between. The CDR3 spans 17 residues. Germline V CDR1 and CDR2: SGHTA, FQGNSA. The DNA for the CDR3 is TGTGCCAGCAGCACAGACCCCCTGGGAAGTAGCACCGGGGAGCTGTTTTTT. Its protein is CASSTDPLGSSTGELFF.

This clonotype was found a few times. V usage is TRBV29-1 and J usage is TRBJ2-7; weak D call: TRBD1 (5 bases). Between the trimmed V and J ends, which lost 5 bases and 0 bases, there was a span of 11 bases. The CDR3 is 13 amino acids. From germline, CDR1 is SQVTM and CDR2 ANQGSEA. Here the CDR3 reads CSVKRQSSYEQYF. In DNA, the CDR3 is TGCAGCGTTAAACGACAGAGCTCCTACGAGCAGTACTTC.

The J gene is TRBJ2-1, the V gene TRBV20-1, with D perhaps assigned TRBD1 or TRBD2 (6 bases each). The CDR3 runs 16 residues. Per germline, CDR1 DFQATT and CDR2 SNEGSKA (reference sequence). Trimming removed 5 bases from V and 0 bases from J, with 17 bases in between. This CDR3 is CSAPRGTPSSYNEQFF. CDR3 bases: TGCAGTGCTCCGAGGGGGACTCCGAGCTCCTACAATGAGCAGTTCTTC.

This clonotype was counted a few times. This chain links TRBV19 with TRBJ2-1, with D perhaps assigned TRBD1 or TRBD2 (5 bases each). V was cut by 3 bases and J by 5 bases, with 14 bases left in between. Germline CDR1 and CDR2: LNHDA and SQIVND (reference sequence). This CDR3 has 15 residues. CDR3 coding DNA: TGTGCCAGTAGTATTATGGGGGTCAGGAACAATGAGCAGTTCTTC. Its translation is CASSIMGVRNNEQFF.

The rearrangement uses TRBV5-1 and TRBJ1-5; the D is unclear. The CDR3 has 14 residues. Per germline, CDR1 SGHRS and CDR2 YFSETQ. Deletions cut 0 bases from V and 6 bases from J, with 10 bases between. The CDR3 DNA follows: TGCGCCAGCAGCTTGGGGGGTTGGTCTCAGCCCCAGCATTTT. Translating gives CASSLGGWSQPQHF.